The next 5 T cell receptor beta chains were all read from a single sample in a study of OX40 agonist ivuxolimab in advanced cancers. Produced via immunoSEQ multiplex PCR; TCRdb's table is partial and in-frame only. Counted here are approximately 66,000 clones, 85% occurring once; the ten biggest clones make up about 0.83%. The sample in question was CD4+ or CD8+ T cells sorted from blood, obtained in a trial of the OX40 agonist ivuxolimab. Receptor source: an adult with an advanced solid tumor such as melanoma, head and neck, liver or kidney cancer.

This clone has a handful of counts. The genes are TRBV6-6 and TRBJ2-5; no reliable D call. This CDR3 is 12 amino acids long. Germline V CDR1 and CDR2: MNHNY, SVGAGI (reference sequence). Trimming took off 2 bases at V and 3 bases at J, with 4 bases between the two ends. CDR3 region: CASSYREETQYF. CDR3 nucleotides: TGTGCCAGCAGTTACCGGGAAGAGACCCAGTACTTC.

The genes are TRBV19 and TRBJ2-1, with D perhaps matching TRBD2 (6 bases). Germline values: CDR1 LNHDA, CDR2 SQIVND (reference sequence). The V end was cut by 5 bases, the J end by 4 bases, with 18 bases between. The CDR3 has 16 amino acids. This CDR3 is CASSSLMGGAYNEQFF. In nucleotides, the CDR3 is TGTGCCAGTAGTTCTTTGATGGGAGGAGCATACAATGAGCAGTTCTTC.

J is TRBJ1-1 and V is TRBV30; D not resolved. The CDR3 sequence is 10 residues long. With 3 bases removed from V and 8 bases from J, the gap between germline ends came to 7 bases. Germline loops: CDR1 GTSNPN, CDR2 SVGIG (reference sequence). CDR3 sequence (DNA): TGTGCCTGGAGCGCCGAAGAAGCTTTCTTT. It yields the protein CAWSAEEAFF.

This clone has only one observation. V is TRBV7-9 and J is TRBJ1-1; D possibly corresponds to TRBD1 (6 bases). The CDR3 runs to 15 residues. Germline CDR1 reads SEHNR; CDR2 reads FQNEAQ (reference sequence). Trimming removed 2 bases from V and 6 bases from J, with 16 bases in between. CDR3 nucleotide sequence: TGTGCCAGCAGCTTAATGGGTATCGGGGGCCCTGAAGCTTTCTTT. It translates to CASSLMGIGGPEAFF. Full variable domain (missing parts from reference TRBV7-9 and TRBJ1-1): DTGVSQNPRHKITKRGQNVTFRCDPISEHNRLYWYRQTLGQGPEFLTYFQNEAQLEKSRLLSDRFSAERPKGSFSTLEIQRTEQGDSAMYLCASSLMGIGGPEAFFGQGTRLTVV.

The chain employs TRBV5-5 and TRBJ2-7; D gene unclear. CDR1 is SGHKS, CDR2 YYEKEE, per germline (reference sequence). V was clipped by 7 bases and J by 7 bases, with 12 bases between them. The CDR3 length is 11 residues. DNA of the CDR3: TGTGCCAGCTGGGCCGCTCTGGAGCAGTACTTC. Translating it yields CASWAALEQYF.